These 7 T cell receptor beta chains share one sample of origin, sequenced in a study of blood T cell repertoires in COVID-19. Libraries were prepared by immunoSEQ multiplex PCR; TCRdb keeps only in-frame clonotypes and omits some of them. The sample lists some 31,000 clones, 70% to 80% occurring once. The sequencing input was peripheral blood. The receptors were sampled from a woman aged 55-75 years with acute or convalescent COVID-19.

This clone was found a few times. The chain carries TRBV11-1 and TRBJ2-2; possibly TRBD2 for D (5 bases). The CDR3 contains 14 residues. Germline CDR1 SGHAT, CDR2 FQDESV (reference sequence). Trimming pared 8 bases from V and 7 bases from J, leaving 17 bases between. The CDR3 nucleotides are TGTGCCAGCCGGCGGGTTTTGAGCGACGGGGAGCTGTTTTTT. Amino acid sequence: CASRRVLSDGELFF.

The genes are TRBV2 and TRBJ2-3; weak D call: TRBD2 (5 bases). This CDR3 region has 15 residues. Germline assignment: CDR1 SNHLY and CDR2 FYNNEI. V was trimmed by 7 bases and J by 5 bases, leaving 19 bases between them. The CDR3 DNA reads TGTGCCAGCACCGCCGGTCGACCGGAGGTAGATACGCAGTATTTT. Its translation is CASTAGRPEVDTQYF.

The genes are TRBV11-3 and TRBJ1-3, with D possibly matching TRBD1 (6 bases). The CDR3 covers 19 residues. The V end was cut by 0 bases, the J end by 0 bases, with 18 bases between. CDR1 is SGHNT, CDR2 YENEEA, per germline. The CDR3 DNA sequence: TGTGCCAGCAGCTTAGAGGGGGCACATTTCCTGAGCTCTGGAAACACCATATATTTT. Translating gives CASSLEGAHFLSSGNTIYF.

The table lists this clone with a count of one. The chain has TRBV4-2 and TRBJ2-3; 16 bases match TRBD2. This CDR3 region has 19 residues. J gave up 4 bases and V 3 bases, and 10 bases lay outside the gene matches. Germline CDR1 is LGHNA and CDR2 is YNFKEQ. The CDR3 nucleotides read TGTGCCAGCAGCCAGGCCAGAGGGACTAGCGGGGGGGCGGCAGATACGCAGTATTTT. It translates to CASSQARGTSGGAADTQYF.

The chain links TRBV4-1 to TRBJ1-1; D is undetermined. From germline, CDR1 is MGHRA and CDR2 YSYEKL. The V end was cut by 4 bases, the J end by 1 base, with 10 bases between. There are 14 residues in the CDR3. The CDR3 DNA follows: TGCGCCAGCAGCCCCCTAAGAAGGAACACTGAAGCTTTCTTT. Encoded protein: CASSPLRRNTEAFF.

The J gene is TRBJ1-6, the V gene TRBV7-3; possibly TRBD1 for D (5 bases). This CDR3 is 15 amino acids long. V gave up 2 bases and J gave up 1 base, with 6 bases separating them. Germline-derived CDR1 and CDR2 are SGHTA and FQGTGA. Here the CDR3 DNA reads TGTGCCAGCAGCTTACAGGGTTCCTATAATTCACCCCTCCACTTT. Encoded protein: CASSLQGSYNSPLHF. Using reference TRBV7-3 and TRBJ1-6 for the parts outside the CDR3, the full variable domain is GAGVSQTPSNKVTEKGKYVELRCDPISGHTALYWYRQSLGQGPEFLIYFQGTGAADDSGLPNDRFFAVRPEGSVSTLKIQRTERGDSAVYLCASSLQGSYNSPLHFGNGTRLTVT.

This clone was observed a single time. This chain uses TRBV4-1 with TRBJ1-5, with TRBD1 matching 11 bases. The CDR3 spans 15 residues. Germline CDR1 MGHRA, CDR2 YSYEKL. Unmatched junction bases numbered 6, after V lost 5 bases and J lost 6 bases. The chain's CDR3 is CASSWGQGGIQPQHF. The CDR3 DNA is TGCGCCAGCAGCTGGGGACAGGGGGGGATTCAGCCCCAGCATTTT.